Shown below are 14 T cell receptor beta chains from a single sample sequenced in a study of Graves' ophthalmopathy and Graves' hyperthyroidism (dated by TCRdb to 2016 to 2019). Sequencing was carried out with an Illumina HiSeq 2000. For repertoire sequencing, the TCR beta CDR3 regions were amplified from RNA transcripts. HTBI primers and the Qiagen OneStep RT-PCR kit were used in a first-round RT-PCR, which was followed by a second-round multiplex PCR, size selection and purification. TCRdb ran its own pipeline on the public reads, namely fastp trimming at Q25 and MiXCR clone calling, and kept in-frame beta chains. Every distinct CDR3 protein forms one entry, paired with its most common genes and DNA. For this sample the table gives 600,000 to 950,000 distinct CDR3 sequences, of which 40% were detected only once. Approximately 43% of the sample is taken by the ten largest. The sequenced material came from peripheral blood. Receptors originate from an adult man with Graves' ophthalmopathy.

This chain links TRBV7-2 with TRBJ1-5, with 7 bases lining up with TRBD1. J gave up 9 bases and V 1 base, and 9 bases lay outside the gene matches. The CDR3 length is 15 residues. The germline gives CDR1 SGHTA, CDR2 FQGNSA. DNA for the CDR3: TGTGCCAGCAGCTTAGGGCAGGGGGTTAGTTCGCCCCAGCATTTT. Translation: CASSLGQGVSSPQHF.

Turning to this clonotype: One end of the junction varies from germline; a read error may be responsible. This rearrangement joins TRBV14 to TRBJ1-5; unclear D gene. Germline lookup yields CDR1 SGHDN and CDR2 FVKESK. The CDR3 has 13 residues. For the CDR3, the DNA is TGTGCCAGCAGTTTCAGCCGGAATCAGCTCCAGCATTTT. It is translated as CASSFSRNQLQHF.

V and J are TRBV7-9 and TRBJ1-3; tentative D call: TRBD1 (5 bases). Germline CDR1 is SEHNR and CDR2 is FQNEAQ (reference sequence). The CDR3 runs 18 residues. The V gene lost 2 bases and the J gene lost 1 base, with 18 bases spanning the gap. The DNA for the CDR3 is TGTGCCAGCAGCTTACAAGTGGGTGAGGGGCCATCTGGAAACACCATATATTTT. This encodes CASSLQVGEGPSGNTIYF.

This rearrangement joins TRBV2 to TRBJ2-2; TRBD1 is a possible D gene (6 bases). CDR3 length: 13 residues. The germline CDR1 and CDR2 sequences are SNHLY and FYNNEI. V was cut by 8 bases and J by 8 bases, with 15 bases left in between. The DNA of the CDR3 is TGTGCCAGCGTTGTCTTGGGGGCGGGGGAGCTGTTTTTT. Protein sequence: CASVVLGAGELFF.

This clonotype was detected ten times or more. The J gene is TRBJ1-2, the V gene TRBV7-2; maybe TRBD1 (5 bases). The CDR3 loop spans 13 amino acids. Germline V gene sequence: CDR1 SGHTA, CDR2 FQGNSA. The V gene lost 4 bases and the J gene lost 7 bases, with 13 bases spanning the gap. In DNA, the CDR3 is TGTGCCAGCAGCTCAGGCGGGGGTAGTGGCTACACCTTC. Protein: CASSSGGGSGYTF.

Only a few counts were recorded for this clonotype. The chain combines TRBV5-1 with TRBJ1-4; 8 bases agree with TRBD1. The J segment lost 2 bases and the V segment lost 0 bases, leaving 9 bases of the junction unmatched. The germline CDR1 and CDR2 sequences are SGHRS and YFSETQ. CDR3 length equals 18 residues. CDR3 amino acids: CASSLVSGGFGTNEKLFF. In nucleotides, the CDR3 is TGCGCCAGCAGCTTGGTTTCAGGGGGCTTCGGGACTAATGAAAAACTGTTTTTT.

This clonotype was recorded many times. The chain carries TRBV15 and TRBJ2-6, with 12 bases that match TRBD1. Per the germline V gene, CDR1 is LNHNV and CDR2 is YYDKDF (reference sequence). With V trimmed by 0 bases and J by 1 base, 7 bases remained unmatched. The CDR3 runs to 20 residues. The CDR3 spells CATSRDLPGQGASGANVLTF. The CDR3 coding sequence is TGTGCCACCAGCAGAGATCTTCCGGGACAGGGGGCGTCTGGGGCCAACGTCCTGACTTTC.

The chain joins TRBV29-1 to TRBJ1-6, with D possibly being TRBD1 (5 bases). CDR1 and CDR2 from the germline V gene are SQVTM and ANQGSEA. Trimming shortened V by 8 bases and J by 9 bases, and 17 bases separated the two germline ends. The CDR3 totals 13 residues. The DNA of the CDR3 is TGCAGCTTGGGCCAGGGTGTGGGTTCACCCCTCCACTTT. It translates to CSLGQGVGSPLHF.

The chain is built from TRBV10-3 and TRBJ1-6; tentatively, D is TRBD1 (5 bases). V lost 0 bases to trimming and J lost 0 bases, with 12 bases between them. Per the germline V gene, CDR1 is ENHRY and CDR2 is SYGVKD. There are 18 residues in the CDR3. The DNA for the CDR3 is TGTGCCATCAGTGAGTCGGGACTGATGAGCTCCTATAATTCACCCCTCCACTTT. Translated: CAISESGLMSSYNSPLHF.

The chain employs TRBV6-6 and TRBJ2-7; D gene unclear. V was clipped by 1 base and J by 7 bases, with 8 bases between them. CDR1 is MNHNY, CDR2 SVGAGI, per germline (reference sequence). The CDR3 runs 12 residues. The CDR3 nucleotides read TGTGCCAGCAGTTACTTCGTGGGAGAGCAGTACTTC. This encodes CASSYFVGEQYF.

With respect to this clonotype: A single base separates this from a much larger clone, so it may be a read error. As DNA, the CDR3 is TGTACCAGCAGCCTTTGGACTAGCGGTCGGGGGGAGACCCAGTACTTC. Encoded protein: CTSSLWTSGRGETQYF. V usage is TRBV7-2 and J usage is TRBJ2-5; 10 nucleotides line up with TRBD2. This CDR3 spans 16 amino acids. The germline V gene encodes CDR1 SGHTA and CDR2 FQGNSA. The junction had 11 bases not matched to a gene; V was cut back by 5 bases and J by 5 bases.

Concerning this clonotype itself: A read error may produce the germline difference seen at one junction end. The CDR3: CSQGPQGYQQYF. CDR3 nucleotides: TGCAGCCAAGGTCCACAGGGCTACCAGCAGTACTTC. The V call is TRBV29-1, the J call TRBJ2-7; D may be TRBD1 (6 bases). The CDR3 extends over 12 amino acids. The germline CDR1 and CDR2 sequences are SQVTM and ANQGSEA.

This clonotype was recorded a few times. The CDR3 here is CASSSDSAYQPQHF. The CDR3 coding sequence is TGTGCCAGCAGTTCGGACAGTGCCTATCAGCCCCAGCATTTT. J is TRBJ1-5 and V is TRBV7-2; D might be TRBD1 (6 bases). The germline V gene encodes CDR1 SGHTA and CDR2 FQGNSA. This CDR3 spans 14 amino acids. The V gene lost 6 bases and the J gene lost 5 bases, with 14 bases spanning the gap.

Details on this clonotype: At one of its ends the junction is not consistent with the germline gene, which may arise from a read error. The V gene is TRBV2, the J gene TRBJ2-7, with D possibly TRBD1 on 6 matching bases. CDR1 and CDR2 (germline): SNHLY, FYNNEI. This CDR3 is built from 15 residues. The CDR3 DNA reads TGTGCCAGCAGTGAAGCAGGGGGATTCACCTACGAGCAGCACTTC. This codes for CASSEAGGFTYEQHF.